These T cell receptor beta chains were read from a single sample in a study of shared clonotypes between healthy human individuals. Here immunoSEQ multiplex PCR was the method, and the copy in TCRdb shows in-frame clones only, minus some. The table records about 2 million clones, approximately 95% of them present only once. The sequenced sample consisted of naive CD8+ T cells sorted from blood. The receptors were gathered from a man aged 18 to 35 in good health. Each CDR3 is given with its conserved first and last residue. A D gene is named only where the DNA matches it firmly. Only some rows state a clone size, as once, few, many or a class for expanded clones.

j_gene | abundance | v_gene | d_gene | CDR3nt | CDR3aa
TRBJ2-5 | - | TRBV29-1 | TRBD1 | TGCAGCATCCGAGGGGGCGCCCGGGAGACCCAGTACTTC | CSIRGGARETQYF
TRBJ1-2 | - | TRBV6-5 | - | TGTGCCAGCAGTTACTCGGAGGGAGGTTGGGGCTACACCTTC | CASSYSEGGWGYTF
TRBJ2-7 | - | TRBV30 | - | TGTGCCTGGAGTCGGGGGGAGCAGTACTTC | CAWSRGEQYF
TRBJ2-5 | - | TRBV9 | - | TGTGCCAGCAGCGCAGGATTCTTCGGGTACCAAGAGACCCAGTACTTC | CASSAGFFGYQETQYF
TRBJ1-2 | - | TRBV13 | TRBD1 | TGTGCCAGCAGCCCACTACAGGGGCGGATCTATGGCTACACCTTC | CASSPLQGRIYGYTF
TRBJ1-1 | once | TRBV6-1 | - | TGTGCCAGCAGTGAAGGCGACAGACCCATGAACACTGAAGCTTTCTTT | CASSEGDRPMNTEAFF
TRBJ1-1 | few | TRBV19 | - | TGTGCCAGTAGTATAGACCCCGACCGCCCGGGGGACACTGAAGCTTTCTTT | CASSIDPDRPGDTEAFF
TRBJ1-5 | - | TRBV28 | TRBD1 | TGTGCCAGCGGGTTGTGGGAGGGGGCTACGAGCAATCAGCCCCAGCATTTT | CASGLWEGATSNQPQHF
TRBJ1-3 | - | TRBV7-2 | - | TGTGCCAGCAGCTTAGGCGAGGGTTCAACCATATATTTT | CASSLGEGSTIYF
TRBJ1-3 | once | TRBV5-1 | - | TGCGCCAGCAGGAGTGACCTGAGCTCTGGAAACACCATATATTTT | CASRSDLSSGNTIYF
TRBJ2-7 | - | TRBV11-2 | - | TGTGCCAGCAGCTCGCCGGAACAGGGATCCTACGAGCAGTACTTC | CASSSPEQGSYEQYF
TRBJ2-7 | once | TRBV4-1 | TRBD1 | TGCGCCAGCAGCCAAGGAGGGACAGGGTCCTACGAGCAGTACTTC | CASSQGGTGSYEQYF
TRBJ1-2 | few | TRBV28 | - | TGTGCCAGCAGTTTTCAAGAGACAGCTTATGGCTACACCTTC | CASSFQETAYGYTF
TRBJ2-1 | - | TRBV9 | TRBD2 | TGTGCCAGCAGCCTGAGCCTAGCGGGCAATGAGCAGTTCTTC | CASSLSLAGNEQFF
TRBJ2-7 | - | TRBV2 | - | TGTGCCGTCAGAGGGGTCCACGAGCAGTACTTC | CAVRGVHEQYF
TRBJ2-7 | - | TRBV5-1 | TRBD1 | TGCGCCAGCAGCTACCCGGGGACAGGGTACTCCTACGAGCAGTACTTC | CASSYPGTGYSYEQYF
TRBJ2-3 | - | TRBV2 | TRBD2 | TGTGCCAGCAGTGAAACTAGCGCGGACGGAGATACGCAGTATTTT | CASSETSADGDTQYF
TRBJ1-6 | once | TRBV5-4 | - | TGTGCCAGCAGCTTTCTAGAGAGAAATTCACCCCTCCACTTT | CASSFLERNSPLHF
TRBJ2-3 | - | TRBV6-6 | - | TGTGCCAGCAGTTATTGGGCGGGCACAGATACGCAGTATTTT | CASSYWAGTDTQYF
TRBJ2-2 | - | TRBV21-1 | - | TGTGCCAGCAGCCCCCTCGAGAACACCGGGGAGCTGTTTTTT | CASSPLENTGELFF
TRBJ1-3 | - | TRBV30 | - | TGTGCCTGGAGCCCCCAGGGAAACACCATATATTTT | CAWSPQGNTIYF
TRBJ2-7 | - | TRBV2 | - | TGTGCCAGCAGTGACGACACGAACTACGAGCAGTACTTC | CASSDDTNYEQYF
TRBJ2-7 | - | TRBV7-2 | - | TGTGCCAGCAGCTTAGGCGTCTCCTACGAGCAGTACTTC | CASSLGVSYEQYF
TRBJ2-3 | - | TRBV5-5 | TRBD2 | TGTGCCAGCAGCTTGTTAGCTAGCGGACCGCCCACAGATACGCAGTATTTT | CASSLLASGPPTDTQYF
TRBJ1-1 | - | TRBV6-1 | TRBD1 | TGTGCCAGCAGTGAAGTATTCGGGACAGGTCATACCCCTACCACACCGGCTTTCTTT | CASSEVFGTGHTPTTPAFF
TRBJ1-2 | - | TRBV6-1 | - | TGTGCCAGCACCCGGGACCGCTCCCGTGGCTACACCTTC | CASTRDRSRGYTF
TRBJ2-7 | - | TRBV6-6 | TRBD1 | TGTGCCAGCAGTCCCCGGACAGGGAACTACGAGCAGTACTTC | CASSPRTGNYEQYF
TRBJ1-2 | - | TRBV9 | - | TGTGCCAGCAGCGTATCGGGGTCGGCCGGCTACACCTTC | CASSVSGSAGYTF
TRBJ1-1 | - | TRBV7-7 | - | TGTGCTAGCAGCCGGACTGAGAACACTGAAGCTTTCTTT | CASSRTENTEAFF
TRBJ2-5 | - | TRBV6-5 | TRBD1 | TGTGCCAGCGGCTGGACAGGGACCTTGGAGCAGTACTTC | CASGWTGTLEQYF
TRBJ1-1 | - | TRBV30 | - | TGTGCCTGGAGCCCCTCGGCTGAAGCTTTCTTT | CAWSPSAEAFF
TRBJ2-1 | - | TRBV7-2 | - | TGTGCCAGCAGCTCGGGGGACAAAAGGTCGGGTGAGCAGTTCTTC | CASSSGDKRSGEQFF
TRBJ2-6 | - | TRBV13 | TRBD1 | TGTGCCAGCAGCTTCGGGCAGGGGGCTTACTCTGGGGCCAACGTCCTGACTTTC | CASSFGQGAYSGANVLTF
TRBJ2-3 | - | TRBV29-1 | - | TGCAGCGTTCCACTGGGGCGTGGCACAGATACGCAGTATTTT | CSVPLGRGTDTQYF
TRBJ2-3 | - | TRBV5-4 | - | TGTGCCAGCAGCTTGCCAGGGGTCCTCACAGATACGCAGTATTTT | CASSLPGVLTDTQYF
TRBJ2-7 | - | TRBV27 | - | TGTGCCAGCAGTTACAGGGTTTTTTACGAGCAGTACTTC | CASSYRVFYEQYF
TRBJ2-7 | - | TRBV27 | TRBD1 | TGTGCCAGCAGTGGATCTTGGGACAGCTCCTACGAGCAGTACTTC | CASSGSWDSSYEQYF
TRBJ1-2 | - | TRBV9 | - | TGTGCCAGCAGCGCCCGGGGGGGCATGGGCTATGGCTACACCTTC | CASSARGGMGYGYTF
TRBJ1-3 | - | TRBV30 | - | TGTGCCTGGAGCCTTTACAGCGGACTAGAAAACACCATATATTTT | CAWSLYSGLENTIYF
TRBJ2-5 | once | TRBV7-8 | - | TGTGCCAGCAGCTTGACGGGGGCACTAGAGACCCAGTACTTC | CASSLTGALETQYF
TRBJ2-1 | - | TRBV4-3 | TRBD1 | TGCGCCAGCAGCCAAGATCGGGACAGGGCCCAGCGCAATGAGCAGTTCTTC | CASSQDRDRAQRNEQFF
TRBJ2-7 | - | TRBV9 | TRBD2 | TGTGCCAGCAGCGTGAGCGGGAGTGTCTCCTACGAGCAGTACTTC | CASSVSGSVSYEQYF
TRBJ1-1 | - | TRBV6-5 | - | TGTGCCAGCAGTCTAGGCGGAAATGAAGCTTTCTTT | CASSLGGNEAFF
TRBJ2-7 | - | TRBV7-9 | - | TGTGCCAGCCGCAACGAGCAGTACTTC | CASRNEQYF
TRBJ2-4 | - | TRBV29-1 | - | TGCAGCGTTGTAGGGGCAGTGGAAGAGGGACTAGCCAAAAACATTCAGTACTTC | CSVVGAVEEGLAKNIQYF
TRBJ2-1 | - | TRBV4-1 | TRBD2 | TGCGCCAGCAGCCAAGAGGATAGCGGGATATCCTACAATGAGCAGTTCTTC | CASSQEDSGISYNEQFF
TRBJ2-5 | - | TRBV7-9 | - | TGTGCCAGCAGCGGCCTGAGGGGGGAGAACAAAGAGACCCAGTACTTC | CASSGLRGENKETQYF
TRBJ1-2 | - | TRBV5-1 | - | TGCGCCAGCAGCTTACGGGTACGGAATCCCGGTGGCTATGGCTACACCTTC | CASSLRVRNPGGYGYTF
TRBJ2-7 | once | TRBV30 | - | TGTGCCTGGAGTGTCTCGACTAGCTCCTACGAGCAGTACTTC | CAWSVSTSSYEQYF
TRBJ2-5 | - | TRBV7-9 | TRBD2 | TGTGCCAGCAGCTTCCCGGGAGGCGTCCAAGAGACCCAGTACTTC | CASSFPGGVQETQYF